The 8 T cell receptor beta chains presented below share a single source sample, sequenced in a study of response to subunit inactivated influenza vaccine. TCRdb analysed the RT-PCR reads with MiXCR anew, one entry per CDR3 protein. The sample carries more than 400,000 distinct CDR3 sequences, 9.5% to 13% recorded once. Specimen: PBMCs from blood, collected roughly 48 days after vaccination. Source of these receptors: a man aged 45 to 65 who received an inactivated influenza vaccine.

This clonotype was counted between two and nine times. The rearrangement joins TRBV12-3 or TRBV12-4 to TRBJ1-3; D remains ambiguous. The CDR3 spans 14 residues. V was clipped by 7 bases and J by 5 bases, with 15 bases between them. The CDR3 loop reads CASTINQERNTIYF. In nucleotides, the CDR3 is TGTGCCAGCACCATAAACCAGGAACGAAACACCATATATTTT.

A remark on this clonotype: Germline and junction disagree at one end, which may indicate a read error. V and J are TRBV20-1 and TRBJ2-3, with 8 bases matching TRBD1. There are 12 residues in the CDR3. Germline CDR1 is DFQATT and CDR2 is SNEGSKA (reference sequence). The CDR3 coding sequence is TGCAGTGCTAGACAGGGGGCATTCCCACCCAATTTT. Protein product: CSARQGAFPPNF.

This clonotype showed up many times. The CDR3: CASSSGRSSGANVLTF. Here the CDR3 DNA reads TGTGCCAGCAGTTCGGGACGCTCCTCTGGGGCCAACGTCCTGACTTTC. The chain has TRBV7-9 and TRBJ2-6; D possibly uses TRBD1 or TRBD2 (5 bases each). V was pared by 6 bases and J by 0 bases, with 12 bases between. Germline V gene data show CDR1 as SEHNR and CDR2 as FQNEAQ (reference sequence). The CDR3 covers 16 residues. The whole variable domain, remainder taken from reference TRBV7-9 and TRBJ2-6, is DTGVSQNPRHKITKRGQNVTFRCDPISEHNRLYWYRQTLGQGPEFLTYFQNEAQLEKSRLLSDRFSAERPKGSFSTLEIQRTEQGDSAMYLCASSSGRSSGANVLTFGAGSRLTVL.

This chain connects TRBV10-3 to TRBJ1-4; D is uncertain. Trimming took off 6 bases at V and 3 bases at J, with 11 bases between the two ends. In germline, CDR1 is ENHRY, CDR2 SYGVKD. The CDR3 contains 14 residues. The CDR3, as DNA: TGTGCCATCAGGGGAACCTTAGCTAATGAAAAACTGTTTTTT. It specifies CAIRGTLANEKLFF.

This clonotype turned up a few times. The V call is TRBV12-3 or TRBV12-4, the J call TRBJ2-1; D unclear. The ends were cut back, 6 bases at V and 6 bases at J, with 12 bases in the middle. The CDR3 consists of 13 residues. The CDR3 coding sequence is TGTGCCAGCAGCCCAGACCTATCCAATGAGCAGTTCTTC. Amino acids: CASSPDLSNEQFF.

The rearrangement links TRBV5-5 to TRBJ2-6; 8 bases align to TRBD1. Trimming cost V 5 bases and J 4 bases; bases outside gene matches: 8. Germline CDR1 SGHKS, CDR2 YYEKEE (reference sequence). This CDR3 is built from 16 residues. The CDR3 reads CASSQGQATGANVLTF. The DNA for the CDR3 is TGTGCCAGCAGTCAGGGACAGGCAACCGGGGCCAACGTCCTGACTTTC. The full variable domain, with the rest looked up from reference TRBV5-5 and TRBJ2-6, is DAGVTQSPTHLIKTRGQQVTLRCSPISGHKSVSWYQQVLGQGPQFIFQYYEKEERGRGNFPDRFSARQFPNYSSELNVNALLLGDSALYLCASSQGQATGANVLTFGAGSRLTVL.

This clonotype was picked up many times. The rearrangement joins TRBV28 to TRBJ1-6, with TRBD1 matching over 7 bases. CDR3 length: 14 amino acids. The trim removed 6 bases at V and 10 bases at J, leaving 9 bases unmatched. Per germline, CDR1 MDHEN and CDR2 SYDVKM. CDR3 residues: CASRPTGIRSPLHF. CDR3 bases: TGTGCCAGCAGGCCGACAGGGATCCGCTCACCCCTCCACTTT.

The chain uses TRBV7-9 and TRBJ1-1; D is perhaps TRBD1 (5 bases). V was shortened by 5 bases and J by 0 bases, with 13 bases between the two germline ends. The length of the CDR3 is 15 residues. Germline CDR1 and CDR2: SEHNR and FQNEAQ (reference sequence). The chain's CDR3 is CASSRDGALNTEAFF. CDR3 DNA: TGTGCCAGCAGCCGGGATGGGGCCTTGAACACTGAAGCTTTCTTT.